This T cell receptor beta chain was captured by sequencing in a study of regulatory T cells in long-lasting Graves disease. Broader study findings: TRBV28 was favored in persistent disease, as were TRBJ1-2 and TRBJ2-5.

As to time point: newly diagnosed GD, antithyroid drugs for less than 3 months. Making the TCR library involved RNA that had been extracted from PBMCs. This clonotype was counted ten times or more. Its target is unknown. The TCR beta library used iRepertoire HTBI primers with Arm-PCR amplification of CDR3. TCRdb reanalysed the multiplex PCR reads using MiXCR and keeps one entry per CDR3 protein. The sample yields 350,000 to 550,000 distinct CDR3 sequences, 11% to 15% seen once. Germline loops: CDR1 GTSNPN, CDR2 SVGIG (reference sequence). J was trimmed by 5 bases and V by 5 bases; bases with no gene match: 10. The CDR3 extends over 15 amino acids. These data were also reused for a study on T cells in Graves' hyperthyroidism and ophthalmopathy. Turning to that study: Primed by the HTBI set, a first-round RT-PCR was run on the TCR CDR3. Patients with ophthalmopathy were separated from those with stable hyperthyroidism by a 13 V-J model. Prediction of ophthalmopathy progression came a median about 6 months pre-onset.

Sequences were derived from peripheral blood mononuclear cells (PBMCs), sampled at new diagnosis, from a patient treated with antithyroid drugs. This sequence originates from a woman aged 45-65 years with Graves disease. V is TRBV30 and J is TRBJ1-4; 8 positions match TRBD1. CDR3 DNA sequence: TGTGCCTGGGGTTCTACCGGGACAGGAAATGAAAAACTGTTTTTT. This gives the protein CAWGSTGTGNEKLFF.